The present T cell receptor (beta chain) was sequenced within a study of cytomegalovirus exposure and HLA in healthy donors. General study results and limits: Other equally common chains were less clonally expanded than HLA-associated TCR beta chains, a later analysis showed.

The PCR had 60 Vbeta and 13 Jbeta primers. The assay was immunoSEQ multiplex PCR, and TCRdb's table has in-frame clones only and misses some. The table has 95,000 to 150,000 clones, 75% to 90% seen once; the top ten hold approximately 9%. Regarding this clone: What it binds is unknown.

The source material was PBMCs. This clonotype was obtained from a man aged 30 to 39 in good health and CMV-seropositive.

The CDR3 sequence: CASSLRDTGSGELFF. The CDR3 coding sequence is TGCGCCAGCAGCTTACGGGACACAGGGTCCGGGGAGCTGTTTTTT. V is TRBV5-1 and J is TRBJ2-2, with D perhaps TRBD1 (6 bases). The V end lost 2 bases, the J end lost 6 bases, and 14 bases lay between the germline ends. This CDR3 comprises 15 residues. The germline gives CDR1 SGHRS, CDR2 YFSETQ.